What follows are 29 T cell receptor beta chains derived from one specimen sequenced in a study of shared clonotypes between healthy human individuals. TCRdb's table, derived via immunoSEQ multiplex PCR, lists solely in-frame clones and lacks some. Among 1.6 million or so clones listed, about 96% were seen once. Source material: naive CD4+ T cells sorted from blood. Subset reported: CD45RA+ positively selected. These receptors were taken from a man aged 25-45 years in good health.

Note on this clone: At one end, the junction sequence differs from germline, possibly due to a read error. The V gene is TRBV7-7, the J gene TRBJ2-1; 10 bases fit TRBD2. The CDR3 is 15 residues long. Germline CDR1 and CDR2: SSHAT and FNYEAQ (reference sequence). The CDR3 DNA sequence: TGTGCTAGCAGCTTAGAACTAGCGGGGTACAATGAGCAGTTCTTC. Translated: CASSLELAGYNEQFF.

The V and J genes are TRBV10-3 and TRBJ2-3; D call uncertain. Trimming stripped 6 bases from V and 2 bases from J, with 12 bases between. Germline CDR1 ENHRY, CDR2 SYGVKD. This CDR3 is built from 14 residues. CDR3 loop: CAIRAARLTDTQYF. Here the CDR3 DNA reads TGTGCCATCAGGGCCGCCAGGCTCACAGATACGCAGTATTTT.

This clone was found once. V is TRBV25-1 and J is TRBJ2-2, with a tentative D call TRBD1 (6 bases). Per germline, CDR1 MGHDK and CDR2 SYGVNS. V lost 5 bases to trimming and J lost 2 bases, with 9 bases between them. The CDR3 length is 14 residues. The CDR3 region has the DNA TGTGCCAGCAGTCCGGGACATAACACCGGGGAGCTGTTTTTT. Translation: CASSPGHNTGELFF.

This clone appeared a single time. This chain joins TRBV18 and TRBJ2-3, with TRBD1 matching 7 bases. The CDR3 spans 19 residues. Germline lookup yields CDR1 KGHSH and CDR2 LQKENI. After removal of 4 bases from V and 2 bases from J, the junction contained 18 bases not matched to a gene. CDR3 protein: CASSLVRTTPGQITDTQYF. The CDR3 DNA is TGTGCCAGCTCACTCGTTAGAACTACCCCGGGACAGATCACAGATACGCAGTATTTT.

About this clone itself: This CDR3 is also generated by other DNA sequences in the sample. This chain connects TRBV18 to TRBJ2-1; 8 positions match TRBD2. The J segment lost 4 bases and the V segment lost 6 bases, leaving 5 bases of the junction unmatched. The CDR3 covers 14 residues. Germline CDR1 reads KGHSH; CDR2 reads LQKENI. The CDR3 DNA reads as TGTGCCAGCTCTCCGAGCGGGAGTTACAATGAGCAGTTCTTC. It is translated as CASSPSGSYNEQFF. The variable domain in full, completed from reference TRBV18 and TRBJ2-1, reads NAGVMQNPRHLVRRRGQEARLRCSPMKGHSHVYWYRQLPEEGLKFMVYLQKENIIDESGMPKERFSAEFPKEGPSILRIQQVVRGDSAAYFCASSPSGSYNEQFFGPGTRLTVL.

This chain links TRBV28 with TRBJ2-7, with 10 bases that match TRBD2. Unmatched junction bases numbered 9, after V lost 7 bases and J lost 6 bases. Germline V gene sequence: CDR1 MDHEN, CDR2 SYDVKM. The CDR3 spans 14 residues. The DNA of the CDR3 is TGTGCCAGCAAGGTAGCGGGAGGATCGGGCGAGCAGTACTTC. Translating it yields CASKVAGGSGEQYF.

The chain recombines TRBV18 with TRBJ2-1; 7 bases map to TRBD1. Germline CDR1 and CDR2: KGHSH and LQKENI. The ends lost 6 bases at V and 9 bases at J; junction bases unmatched: 8. The CDR3 contains 13 residues. CDR3 amino acids: CASSDRGGSEQFF. CDR3 in DNA: TGTGCCAGCTCCGATCGAGGGGGCTCTGAGCAGTTCTTC.

The genes are TRBV6-5 and TRBJ2-7; 10 positions match TRBD2. Germline V lookup: CDR1 MNHEY, CDR2 SVGAGI. Trimming took 0 bases from V and 4 from J; bases not matched to a gene: 6. The CDR3 runs to 16 residues. The CDR3 is CASSYSRLAGVYEQYF. In DNA form, the CDR3 reads TGTGCCAGCAGTTACTCCCGTCTAGCGGGAGTATACGAGCAGTACTTC.

The V gene is TRBV5-1, the J gene TRBJ2-7; 9 bases agree with TRBD2. This CDR3 has 15 residues. Germline V gene sequence: CDR1 SGHRS, CDR2 YFSETQ. The V gene end was trimmed by 0 bases and the J gene end by 6 bases; junction bases not matched to a gene: 7. The CDR3: CASSLGASGATEQYF. The CDR3 DNA follows: TGCGCCAGCAGCTTGGGGGCTAGCGGGGCCACCGAGCAGTACTTC.

This rearrangement joins TRBV5-4 to TRBJ2-5, with D possibly matching TRBD1 (5 bases). CDR3 length: 12 residues. V lost 4 bases, J lost 3 bases, and 7 bases lay in between. CDR1 is SGHNT and CDR2 is YYREEE in the germline V gene (reference sequence). Here the CDR3 DNA reads TGTGCCAGCAGCATGACAGAAGAGACCCAGTACTTC. Protein product: CASSMTEETQYF.

This chain links TRBV6-7 with TRBJ1-4; no clear D. TRBV6-7 is reported as an ORF; its role is uncertain. CDR3 size: 16 residues. V lost 2 bases, J lost 0 bases, and 10 bases lay in between. The CDR3 protein is CASSYVLLATNEKLFF. In nucleotides, the CDR3 is TGTGCCAGCAGTTACGTCTTACTTGCAACTAATGAAAAACTGTTTTTT.

This clone appeared once. The gene calls are TRBV5-1 and TRBJ1-1; D perhaps matches TRBD1 (6 bases). The CDR3 runs 15 residues. Germline loops: CDR1 SGHRS, CDR2 YFSETQ. Trimming took off 2 bases at V and 1 base at J, with 12 bases between the two ends. The CDR3 loop reads CASSLRQEANTEAFF. The CDR3, as DNA: TGCGCCAGCAGCTTACGACAGGAGGCGAACACTGAAGCTTTCTTT.

This chain links TRBV5-6 with TRBJ1-5; TRBD1 is a possible D gene (5 bases). CDR1 is SGHDT and CDR2 is YYEEEE in the germline V gene. This CDR3 spans 13 amino acids. V lost 0 bases to trimming and J lost 7 bases, with 8 bases between them. CDR3 in amino acids: CASSLGGDQPQHF. CDR3 DNA sequence: TGTGCCAGCAGCTTGGGAGGGGACCAGCCCCAGCATTTT.

This chain links TRBV19 with TRBJ2-2; 10 bases fit TRBD2. Losses at the gene ends were 3 bases for V and 6 bases for J; bases not matched to a gene: 7. CDR1 LNHDA and CDR2 SQIVND come from the germline V gene (reference sequence). CDR3 length: 16 amino acids. The CDR3 DNA reads TGTGCCAGTAGTATCTTAGCGGGAGGTGGTCCCGGGGAGCTGTTTTTT. It specifies CASSILAGGGPGELFF.

The chain joins TRBV18 to TRBJ2-7; TRBD1 agrees at 10 bases. After removal of 4 bases from V and 4 bases from J, the junction contained 7 bases not matched to a gene. The CDR3 is 15 residues long. Germline V lookup: CDR1 KGHSH, CDR2 LQKENI. CDR3 protein: CASSQSGQGRYEQYF. The CDR3 region has the DNA TGTGCCAGCTCACAATCGGGACAGGGGAGGTACGAGCAGTACTTC.

The chain has TRBV7-9 and TRBJ2-1; D is perhaps TRBD2 (8 bases). From germline, CDR1 is SEHNR and CDR2 FQNEAQ (reference sequence). This CDR3 is 14 amino acids long. V lost 5 bases and J 6 bases, leaving 14 bases between the germline ends. DNA of the CDR3: TGTGCCAGCAGCCGGGAGGGGGCGGGCAATGAGCAGTTCTTC. Translated, it gives CASSREGAGNEQFF.

About this clone itself: At the DNA level, this CDR3 is encoded by other sequences in the same sample as well. This rearrangement joins TRBV7-2 to TRBJ2-3; no firm D call. Germline V gene sequence: CDR1 SGHTA, CDR2 FQGNSA. V shed 5 bases and J shed 6 bases, with 6 bases lying between them. This CDR3 is built from 11 residues. The CDR3 reads CASSPADTQYF. In nucleotides, the CDR3 is TGTGCCAGCAGCCCGGCCGATACGCAGTATTTT.

The DNA of the CDR3 is TGCGCCAGCAGCCTTAGTTCATCCAAAAACATTCAGTACTTC. Its translation: CASSLSSSKNIQYF. The V and J genes are TRBV5-1 and TRBJ2-4; D is unclear. Trimming stripped 4 bases from V and 2 bases from J, with 10 bases between. This CDR3 has 14 amino acids. Germline CDR1 and CDR2: SGHRS and YFSETQ.

The V call is TRBV30, the J call TRBJ1-1, with D unclear. The germline V gene encodes CDR1 GTSNPN and CDR2 SVGIG (reference sequence). This CDR3 has 13 amino acids. Trimming removed 2 bases from V and 0 bases from J, with 7 bases in between. CDR3 sequence: CAWSIGLNTEAFF. CDR3 nucleotide sequence: TGTGCCTGGAGTATCGGATTGAACACTGAAGCTTTCTTT.

The chain uses TRBV7-9 and TRBJ1-1, with no clear D. Looked up from germline, CDR1 is SEHNR and CDR2 is FQNEAQ (reference sequence). The CDR3 totals 12 residues. The ends were cut back, 5 bases at V and 4 bases at J, with 8 bases in the middle. CDR3 nucleotides: TGTGCCAGCAGCCTCTTCGGCACTGAAGCTTTCTTT. Encoded protein: CASSLFGTEAFF.

Written as DNA, the CDR3 is TGTGCCAGCAGCTACACAGGGGGGGACGCTGAAGCTTTCTTT. Translation: CASSYTGGDAEAFF. The gene calls are TRBV5-4 and TRBJ1-1; 8 nucleotides align to TRBD1. The germline CDR1 and CDR2 sequences are SGHNT and YYREEE (reference sequence). V was clipped by 3 bases and J by 6 bases; unmatched bases: 7. This CDR3 comprises 14 residues.

The count of this clone is one. The CDR3: CASSQGGTTYEQYF. The DNA for the CDR3 is TGCGCCAGCAGCCAAGGCGGGACAACCTACGAGCAGTACTTC. This rearrangement joins TRBV4-1 to TRBJ2-7; D assignment may be TRBD1 or TRBD2 (6 bases each). The CDR3 is 14 amino acids. Germline CDR1 reads MGHRA; CDR2 reads YSYEKL. Trimming shortened V by 1 base and J by 2 bases, and 9 bases separated the two germline ends.

CDR3 DNA sequence: TGTGCCAGCAGCCCACGACTCCGGACTAGCGGGAGTGGTGAGCAGTTCTTC. Translating gives CASSPRLRTSGSGEQFF. The chain is built from TRBV7-3 and TRBJ2-1; 13 bases align to TRBD2. CDR1 and CDR2 from the germline V gene are SGHTA and FQGTGA. V shed 5 bases, J shed 9 bases, and the junction held 13 bases outside the gene matches. This CDR3 contains 17 residues.

This chain joins TRBV2 and TRBJ2-7; maybe TRBD1 (6 bases). Trimming removed 2 bases at V and 2 bases at J, with 13 bases between. CDR3 size: 15 residues. Looked up from germline, CDR1 is SNHLY and CDR2 is FYNNEI. The CDR3 bases are TGTGCCAGCAGTGAAATCAGGGGCGAACCCTACGAGCAGTACTTC. It yields the protein CASSEIRGEPYEQYF.

This clone is a singleton in its sample. This chain links TRBV2 with TRBJ1-2; 9 nucleotides line up with TRBD1. The ends lost 3 bases at V and 5 bases at J; junction bases unmatched: 4. Germline V CDR1 and CDR2: SNHLY, FYNNEI. This CDR3 has 14 residues. The CDR3 sequence: CASSEGQGPYGYTF. DNA of the CDR3: TGTGCCAGCAGTGAGGGACAGGGCCCTTATGGCTACACCTTC. Filled out from reference TRBV2 and TRBJ1-2, the complete variable domain reads EPEVTQTPSHQVTQMGQEVILRCVPISNHLYFYWYRQILGQKVEFLVSFYNNEISEKSEIFDDQFSVERPDGSNFTLKIRSTKLEDSAMYFCASSEGQGPYGYTFGSGTRLTVV.

This rearrangement joins TRBV6-1 to TRBJ1-4, with D maybe TRBD1 (5 bases). V lost 7 bases and J 0 bases, leaving 12 bases between the germline ends. The CDR3 is made up of 15 amino acids. Germline values: CDR1 MNHNS, CDR2 SASEGT. The CDR3 region has the DNA TGTGCCAGCACCCCATCACAGGCAACTAATGAAAAACTGTTTTTT. Its translation: CASTPSQATNEKLFF.

The chain is built from TRBV14 and TRBJ1-1; no clear D. Between the trimmed V and J ends, which lost 7 bases and 2 bases, there was a span of 5 bases. CDR3 length equals 11 residues. Germline CDR1 is SGHDN and CDR2 is FVKESK. The CDR3 here is CASKGNTEAFF. The CDR3 DNA reads TGTGCCAGCAAGGGAAACACTGAAGCTTTCTTT.

This clone was found once. The V and J genes are TRBV19 and TRBJ1-5; D remains unclear. The germline V and J ends were trimmed by 8 bases and 0 bases, with 8 bases remaining between them. The V gene's germline CDR1 is LNHDA and CDR2 SQIVND (reference sequence). The CDR3 runs 13 residues. The CDR3, as DNA: TGTGCCAGTGGGATTTATAGCAATCAGCCCCAGCATTTT. Residues: CASGIYSNQPQHF.

The chain uses TRBV7-2 and TRBJ1-4; the match to TRBD1 covers 9 bases. Germline V lookup: CDR1 SGHTA, CDR2 FQGNSA. V lost 6 bases and J lost 3; bases outside the gene matches: 8. This CDR3 is built from 16 residues. In DNA, the CDR3 is TGTGCCAGCAGTCGGGACAGGGCAAATCCTAATGAAAAACTGTTTTTT. Encoded protein: CASSRDRANPNEKLFF.